This TCR beta chain was identified during a study of T cell changes during pregnancy in multiple sclerosis. The method was immunoSEQ multiplex PCR; TCRdb's version includes in-frame clones alone and lacks a portion of them. The sample has about 50,000 clones; around 90% are singletons. The CDR3 contains 12 residues. Trimming left V 3 bases short and J 6 bases short, with 8 bases between. Germline V gives CDR1 SGHAT, CDR2 FQNNGV. The sequencing here drew on CD8+ T cells from peripheral blood mononuclear cells, taken after pregnancy. The chain combines TRBV11-2 with TRBJ1-1; D is undetermined. This sequence originates from a female donor with multiple sclerosis, enrolled in a pregnancy study. CDR3 sequence reads: CASSFDSPEAFF. Written as DNA, the CDR3 is TGTGCCAGCAGCTTTGACTCTCCTGAAGCTTTCTTT.